Sequencing of this TCR beta chain was carried out in a study of cytomegalovirus exposure and HLA in healthy donors. The PCR made use of 60 Vbeta and 13 Jbeta primers. TCRdb keeps only in-frame clones here, not all; method: immunoSEQ multiplex PCR. The data contain 250,000 to 350,000 clones, roughly 90% of them singletons. The CDR3 covers 15 residues. Trimming pared 4 bases from V and 1 base from J, leaving 11 bases between. Looked up from germline, CDR1 is SEHNR and CDR2 is FQNEAQ (reference sequence). J is TRBJ1-5 and V is TRBV7-9; D is unresolved. The clonotype comes from a man aged 35 to 55 in good health and CMV-seropositive. The sample comprised PBMCs. CDR3 sequence: CASSSWSESNQPQHF. The CDR3 region has the DNA TGTGCCAGCAGCTCATGGTCGGAGAGCAATCAGCCCCAGCATTTT.